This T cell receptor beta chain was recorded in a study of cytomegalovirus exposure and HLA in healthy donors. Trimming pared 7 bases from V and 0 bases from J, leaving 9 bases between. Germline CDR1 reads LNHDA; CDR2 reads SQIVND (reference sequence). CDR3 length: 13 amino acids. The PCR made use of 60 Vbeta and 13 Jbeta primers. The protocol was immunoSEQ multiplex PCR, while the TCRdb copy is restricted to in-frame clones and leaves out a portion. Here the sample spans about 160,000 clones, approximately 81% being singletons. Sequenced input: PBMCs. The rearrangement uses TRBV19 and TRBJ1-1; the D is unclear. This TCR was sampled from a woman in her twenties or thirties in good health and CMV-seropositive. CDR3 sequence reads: CASNSFMNTEAFF. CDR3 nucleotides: TGTGCCAGTAACAGTTTTATGAACACTGAAGCTTTCTTT.